The clone carrying this T cell receptor (beta chain) has ten or more counts. The entry originates in a study of identical twins. Unique molecular identifiers were present on cDNA, and template switching added a universal primer site. TCRdb fed the 5' RACE reads into MiXCR, producing one record per CDR3 protein. The sample has under 300,000 distinct CDR3 sequences, around 15% seen once; the top ten hold 8.8%. Germline values: CDR1 DFQATT, CDR2 SNEGSKA (reference sequence). V was shortened by 8 bases and J by 6 bases, with 27 bases between the two germline ends. The CDR3 has 16 residues. This chain joins TRBV20-1 and TRBJ2-3, with D perhaps matching TRBD1 or TRBD2 (5 bases each). Source material: memory (CD45RO+) T cells sorted from blood. This TCR was recovered from a woman under 30 in good health. CDR3 loop: CSPSTRLAGFRDTQYF. Written as DNA, the CDR3 is TGCAGTCCCTCCACCCGGCTAGCAGGGTTTCGGGATACGCAGTATTTT.